The subject of this entry is one TCR beta chain. The PCR was carried out with 60 Vbeta primers and 13 Jbeta primers. Per the original data handling: There were around 80 million unique TCR beta chains by a later count, and approximately 10 million of them were shared. Measured with immunoSEQ multiplex PCR; TCRdb has only the in-frame clones, and not every one. That table supplies the V and J calls and clone size; D and trimming were determined from the DNA. The repertoire holds roughly 100,000 clones, with around three quarters as singletons. This entry belongs to a study of cytomegalovirus exposure and HLA in healthy donors. Across the whole study: Among the approximately 380 donors who were genotyped, about 86% fell in the genetic ancestry cluster that is associated with self-reported Caucasian donors.

Germline V gives CDR1 MGHRA, CDR2 YSYEKL. CDR3 length: 14 amino acids. J lost 7 bases, V lost 4 bases, and 7 bases had no gene match. The source material was PBMCs. V and J are TRBV4-1 and TRBJ1-1, with 9 bases identical to TRBD1. The sequence was obtained from a man aged 35 to 55 in good health and CMV-seronegative. The CDR3 protein is CASSRPTGGGEAFF. The CDR3 DNA follows: TGCGCCAGCAGCCGACCGACAGGGGGTGGTGAAGCTTTCTTT.